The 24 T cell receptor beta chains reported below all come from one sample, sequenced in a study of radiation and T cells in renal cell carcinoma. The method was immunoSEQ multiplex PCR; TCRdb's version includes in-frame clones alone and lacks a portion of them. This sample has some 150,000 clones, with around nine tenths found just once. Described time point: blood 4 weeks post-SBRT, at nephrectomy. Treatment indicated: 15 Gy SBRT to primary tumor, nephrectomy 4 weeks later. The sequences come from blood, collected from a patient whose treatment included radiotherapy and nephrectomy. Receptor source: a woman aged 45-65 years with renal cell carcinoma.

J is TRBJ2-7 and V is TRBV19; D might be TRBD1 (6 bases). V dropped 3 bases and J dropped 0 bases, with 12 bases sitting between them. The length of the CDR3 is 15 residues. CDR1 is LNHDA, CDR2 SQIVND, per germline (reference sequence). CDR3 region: CASSIGGRGSYEQYF. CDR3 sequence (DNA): TGTGCCAGTAGTATTGGAGGCAGGGGCTCCTACGAGCAGTACTTC.

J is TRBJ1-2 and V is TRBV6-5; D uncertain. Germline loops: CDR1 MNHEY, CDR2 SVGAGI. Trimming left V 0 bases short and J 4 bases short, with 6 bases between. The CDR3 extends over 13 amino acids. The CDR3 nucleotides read TGTGCCAGCAGTTACTCCGGTTCCTATGGCTACACCTTC. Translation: CASSYSGSYGYTF.

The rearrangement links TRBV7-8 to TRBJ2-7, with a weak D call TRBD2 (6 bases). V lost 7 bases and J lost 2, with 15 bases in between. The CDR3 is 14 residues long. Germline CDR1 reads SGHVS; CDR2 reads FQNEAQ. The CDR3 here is CASTPGVWAYEQYF. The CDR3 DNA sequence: TGTGCCAGCACCCCGGGGGTATGGGCCTACGAGCAGTACTTC.

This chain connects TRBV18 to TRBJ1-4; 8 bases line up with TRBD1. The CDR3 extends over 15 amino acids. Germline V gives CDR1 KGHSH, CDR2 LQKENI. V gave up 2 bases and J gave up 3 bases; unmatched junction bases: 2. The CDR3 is CASSPRQGPNEKLFF. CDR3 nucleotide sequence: TGTGCCAGCTCACCAAGACAGGGGCCTAATGAAAAACTGTTTTTT.

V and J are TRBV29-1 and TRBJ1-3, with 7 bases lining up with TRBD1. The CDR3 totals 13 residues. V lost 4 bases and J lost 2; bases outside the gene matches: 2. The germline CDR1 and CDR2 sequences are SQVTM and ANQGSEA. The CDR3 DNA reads TGCAGCGTTGTCACAGGGGCTGGAAACACCATATATTTT. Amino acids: CSVVTGAGNTIYF.

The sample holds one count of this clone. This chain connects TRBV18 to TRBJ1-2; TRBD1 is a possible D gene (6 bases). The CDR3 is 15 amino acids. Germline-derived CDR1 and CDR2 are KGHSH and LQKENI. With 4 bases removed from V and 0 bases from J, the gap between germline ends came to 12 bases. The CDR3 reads CASSLGTQANYGYTF. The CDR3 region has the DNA TGTGCCAGCTCACTTGGGACACAAGCTAACTATGGCTACACCTTC. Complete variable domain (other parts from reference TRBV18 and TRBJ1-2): NAGVMQNPRHLVRRRGQEARLRCSPMKGHSHVYWYRQLPEEGLKFMVYLQKENIIDESGMPKERFSAEFPKEGPSILRIQQVVRGDSAAYFCASSLGTQANYGYTFGSGTRLTVV.

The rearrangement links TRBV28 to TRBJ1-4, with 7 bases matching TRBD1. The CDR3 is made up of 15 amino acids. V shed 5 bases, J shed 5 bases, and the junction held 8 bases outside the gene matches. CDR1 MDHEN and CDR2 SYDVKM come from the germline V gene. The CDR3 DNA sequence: TGTGCCAGCAGTCCGTCGACAGGGCCAAATGAAAAACTGTTTTTT. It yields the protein CASSPSTGPNEKLFF.

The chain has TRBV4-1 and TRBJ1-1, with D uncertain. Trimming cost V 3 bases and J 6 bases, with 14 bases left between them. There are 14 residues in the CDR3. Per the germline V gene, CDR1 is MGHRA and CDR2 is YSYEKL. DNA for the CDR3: TGCGCCAGCAGCCAGGGCCTAGCTGGTTCTGAAGCTTTCTTT. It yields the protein CASSQGLAGSEAFF.

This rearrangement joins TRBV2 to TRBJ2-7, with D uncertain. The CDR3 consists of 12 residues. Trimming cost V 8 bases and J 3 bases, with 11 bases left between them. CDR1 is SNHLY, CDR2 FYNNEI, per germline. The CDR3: CASLTKSYEQYF. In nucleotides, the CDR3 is TGTGCCAGCTTAACGAAGAGCTACGAGCAGTACTTC.

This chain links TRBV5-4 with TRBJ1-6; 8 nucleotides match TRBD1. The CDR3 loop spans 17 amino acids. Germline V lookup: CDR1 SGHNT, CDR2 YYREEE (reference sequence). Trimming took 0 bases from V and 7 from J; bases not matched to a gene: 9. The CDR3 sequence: CASSLVETRQGNSPLHF. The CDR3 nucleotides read TGTGCCAGCAGCTTGGTCGAAACAAGACAGGGGAATTCACCCCTCCACTTT.

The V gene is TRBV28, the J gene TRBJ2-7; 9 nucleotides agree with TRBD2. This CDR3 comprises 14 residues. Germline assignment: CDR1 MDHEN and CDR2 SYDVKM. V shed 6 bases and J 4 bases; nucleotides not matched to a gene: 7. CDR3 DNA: TGTGCCAGCAGCCGATCGGGACTAGCTTACGAGCAGTACTTC. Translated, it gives CASSRSGLAYEQYF.

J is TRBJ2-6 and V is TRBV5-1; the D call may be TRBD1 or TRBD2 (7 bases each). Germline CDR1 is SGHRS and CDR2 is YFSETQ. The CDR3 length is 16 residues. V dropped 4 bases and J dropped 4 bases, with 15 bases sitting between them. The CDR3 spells CASSPGGGAGANVLTF. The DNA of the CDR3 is TGCGCCAGCAGCCCAGGGGGAGGGGCCGGGGCCAACGTCCTGACTTTC.

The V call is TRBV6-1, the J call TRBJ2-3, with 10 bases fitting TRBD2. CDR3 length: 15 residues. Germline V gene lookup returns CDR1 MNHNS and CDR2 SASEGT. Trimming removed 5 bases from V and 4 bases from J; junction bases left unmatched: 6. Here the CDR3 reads CASSWTSGDPDTQYF. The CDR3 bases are TGTGCCAGCAGTTGGACTAGCGGCGATCCAGATACGCAGTATTTT.

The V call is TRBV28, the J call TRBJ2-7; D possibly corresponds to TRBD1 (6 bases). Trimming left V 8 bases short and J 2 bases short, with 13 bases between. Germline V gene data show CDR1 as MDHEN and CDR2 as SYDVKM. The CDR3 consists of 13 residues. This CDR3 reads CASLGTPTYEQYF. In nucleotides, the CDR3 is TGTGCCAGCCTCGGGACACCAACCTACGAGCAGTACTTC.

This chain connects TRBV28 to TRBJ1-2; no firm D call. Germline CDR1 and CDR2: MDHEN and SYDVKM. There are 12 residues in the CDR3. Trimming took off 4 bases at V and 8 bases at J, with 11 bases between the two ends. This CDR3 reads CASSSSNVGYTF. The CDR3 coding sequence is TGTGCCAGCAGTTCCTCAAACGTCGGCTACACCTTC.

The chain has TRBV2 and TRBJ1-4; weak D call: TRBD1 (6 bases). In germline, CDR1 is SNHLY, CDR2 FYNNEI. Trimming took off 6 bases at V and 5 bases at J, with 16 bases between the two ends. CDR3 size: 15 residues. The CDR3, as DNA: TGTGCCAGCAGCCTGGACAGCCCGGAGAATGAAAAACTGTTTTTT. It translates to CASSLDSPENEKLFF.

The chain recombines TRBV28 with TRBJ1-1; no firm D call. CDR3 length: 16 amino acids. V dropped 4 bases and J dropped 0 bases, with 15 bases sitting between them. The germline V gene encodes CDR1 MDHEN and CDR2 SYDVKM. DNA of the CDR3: TGTGCCAGCAGTTCCCCCTCGGAACGTATGAACACTGAAGCTTTCTTT. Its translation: CASSSPSERMNTEAFF.

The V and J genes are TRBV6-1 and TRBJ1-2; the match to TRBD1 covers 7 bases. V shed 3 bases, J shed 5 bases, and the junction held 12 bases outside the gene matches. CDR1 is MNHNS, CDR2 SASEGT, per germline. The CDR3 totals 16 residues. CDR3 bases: TGTGCCAGCAGTGAGGCAGGGGGGGTCGTAAATTATGGCTACACCTTC. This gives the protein CASSEAGGVVNYGYTF.

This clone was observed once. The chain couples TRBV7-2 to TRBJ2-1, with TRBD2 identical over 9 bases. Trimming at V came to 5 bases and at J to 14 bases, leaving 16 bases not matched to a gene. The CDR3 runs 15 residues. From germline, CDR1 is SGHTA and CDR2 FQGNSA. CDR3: CASSRDSEVAGGEFF. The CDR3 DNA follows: TGTGCCAGCAGCCGAGACTCAGAGGTCGCGGGAGGGGAGTTCTTC. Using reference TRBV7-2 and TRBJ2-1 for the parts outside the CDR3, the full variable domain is GAGVSQSPSNKVTEKGKDVELRCDPISGHTALYWYRQSLGQGLEFLIYFQGNSAPDKSGLPSDRFSAERTGGSVSTLTIQRTQQEDSAVYLCASSRDSEVAGGEFFGPGTRLTVL.

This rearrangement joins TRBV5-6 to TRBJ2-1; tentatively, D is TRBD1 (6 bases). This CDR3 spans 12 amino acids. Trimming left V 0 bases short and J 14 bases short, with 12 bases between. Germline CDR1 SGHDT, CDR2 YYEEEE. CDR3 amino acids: CASSLGGTWEFF. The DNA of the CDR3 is TGTGCCAGCAGCTTGGGGGGGACATGGGAGTTCTTC.

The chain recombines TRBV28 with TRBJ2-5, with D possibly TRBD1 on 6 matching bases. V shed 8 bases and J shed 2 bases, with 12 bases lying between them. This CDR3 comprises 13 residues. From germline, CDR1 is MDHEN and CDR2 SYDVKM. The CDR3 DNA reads TGTGCCAGCTCCCCCGGACAGCAAGAGACCCAGTACTTC. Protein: CASSPGQQETQYF.

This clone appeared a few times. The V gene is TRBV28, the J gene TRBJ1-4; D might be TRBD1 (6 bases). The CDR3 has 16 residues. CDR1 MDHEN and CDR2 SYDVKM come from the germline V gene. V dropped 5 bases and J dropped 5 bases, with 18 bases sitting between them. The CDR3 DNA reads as TGTGCCAGCAGTGGTACAGGGTACGATGCGAATGAAAAACTGTTTTTT. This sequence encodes CASSGTGYDANEKLFF.

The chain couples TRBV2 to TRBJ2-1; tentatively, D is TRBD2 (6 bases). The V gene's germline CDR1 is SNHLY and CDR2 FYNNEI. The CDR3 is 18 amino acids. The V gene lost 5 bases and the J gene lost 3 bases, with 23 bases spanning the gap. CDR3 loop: CASSLQGTVRGIYNEQFF. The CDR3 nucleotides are TGTGCCAGCAGTCTCCAAGGCACCGTGCGGGGAATCTACAATGAGCAGTTCTTC.

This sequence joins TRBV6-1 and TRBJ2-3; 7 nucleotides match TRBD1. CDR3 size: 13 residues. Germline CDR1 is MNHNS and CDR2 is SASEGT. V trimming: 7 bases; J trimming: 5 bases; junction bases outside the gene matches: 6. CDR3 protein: CASNLDRLDTQYF. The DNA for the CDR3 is TGTGCCAGCAACCTGGACAGGTTAGATACGCAGTATTTT.